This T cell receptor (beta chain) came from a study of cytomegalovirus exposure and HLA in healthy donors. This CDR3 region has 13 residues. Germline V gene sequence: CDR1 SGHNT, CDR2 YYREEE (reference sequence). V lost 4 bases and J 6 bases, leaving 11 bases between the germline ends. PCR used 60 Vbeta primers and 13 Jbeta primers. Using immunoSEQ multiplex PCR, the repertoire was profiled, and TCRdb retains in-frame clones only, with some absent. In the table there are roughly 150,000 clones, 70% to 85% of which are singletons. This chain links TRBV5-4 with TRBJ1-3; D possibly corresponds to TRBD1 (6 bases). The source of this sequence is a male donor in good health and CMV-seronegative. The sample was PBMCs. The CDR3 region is CASSPPGENTIYF. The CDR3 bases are TGTGCCAGCAGCCCCCCAGGGGAAAACACCATATATTTT.